This TCR beta chain was identified during a study of T cells expressing NK-cell markers. Study outcomes and limitations: In roughly 6 donors, dominant CD3+CD56+NKG2C+ clones formed about 1.0-7.5% of CD8+ cells. In several donors, dominant clonotypes made up roughly 28.3-65% of CD3+CD56-NKG2C+ cells.

This CDR3 contains 16 residues. The germline gives CDR1 KGHDR, CDR2 SFDVKD. Comments on this clonotype: Its antigen remains unidentified.

TCRdb reanalyzed the 5' RACE reads, giving one entry per CDR3 protein sequence and no DNA. Here the sample table reports 300,000 to 500,000 distinct CDR3 sequences. This chain links TRBV24-1 with TRBJ2-1; with no DNA, the TCRdb D assignment of TRBD2 cannot be verified. This TCR derives from a woman aged 45-60 years in good health. The sequenced sample was blood T cells: a sorted CD56 or NKG2C T cell subset, CD4+ or CD8+ T cells, or bulk PBMC T cells (not recorded which). Here the CDR3 reads CATQSGTSGIYNEQFF.